Listed below are T cell receptor beta chains from one sample, sequenced in a study of response to subunit inactivated influenza vaccine. Using its own MiXCR run on the RT-PCR reads, TCRdb lists one record per CDR3 protein. The sample carries hundreds of thousands of distinct CDR3 sequences, roughly 27% recorded once. The sequences come from CD4+ T cells sorted from PBMCs, collected about 5 days after vaccination. Receptors were obtained from a man in his fifties who received an inactivated influenza vaccine. The CDR3 runs from the conserved cysteine through the conserved F or W. The order of the fields is J gene, clone size, D gene, V gene, CDR3 protein, CDR3 DNA. A D gene is named only where the DNA matches it firmly. Clone size is given for some rows only: seen once, a few or many times, or a class if the clone is expanded.

j_call: TRBJ2-1; clone_size: .; d_call: TRBD2; v_call: TRBV28; cdr3_aa: CASSQERGGYNEQFF; cdr3_nt: TGTGCCAGCAGCCAAGAGCGGGGCGGTTACAATGAGCAGTTCTTC
j_call: TRBJ2-7; clone_size: few; d_call: .; v_call: TRBV20-1; cdr3_aa: CSARRDTSYEQYF; cdr3_nt: TGCAGTGCTAGAAGGGACACCTCCTACGAGCAGTACTTC
j_call: TRBJ1-2; clone_size: few; d_call: .; v_call: TRBV20-1; cdr3_aa: CSARDPGYGYTF; cdr3_nt: TGCAGTGCTAGAGATCCCGGGTATGGCTACACCTTC
j_call: TRBJ2-1; clone_size: many; d_call: .; v_call: TRBV7-2; cdr3_aa: CASSPGGAINEQFF; cdr3_nt: TGTGCCAGCAGCCCGGGCGGGGCCATCAATGAGCAGTTCTTC
j_call: TRBJ2-3; clone_size: .; d_call: .; v_call: TRBV20-1; cdr3_aa: CSAREGRFTDTQYF; cdr3_nt: TGCAGTGCTAGAGAAGGACGGTTCACAGATACGCAGTATTTT
j_call: TRBJ2-5; clone_size: once; d_call: TRBD2; v_call: TRBV20-1; cdr3_aa: CSARDGRGLAAPQETQYF; cdr3_nt: TGCAGTGCTAGAGATGGGAGGGGACTAGCGGCCCCCCAAGAGACCCAGTACTTC
j_call: TRBJ2-7; clone_size: few; d_call: .; v_call: TRBV4-2; cdr3_aa: CASSQDRLQVYEQYF; cdr3_nt: TGTGCCAGCAGCCAAGACCGTCTTCAAGTCTACGAGCAGTACTTC
j_call: TRBJ2-7; clone_size: .; d_call: .; v_call: TRBV20-1; cdr3_aa: CSAITGTEQYF; cdr3_nt: TGCAGTGCCATCACCGGGACCGAGCAGTACTTC
j_call: TRBJ2-4; clone_size: .; d_call: TRBD1; v_call: TRBV29-1; cdr3_aa: CSVGDRDENIQYF; cdr3_nt: TGCAGCGTTGGGGACAGAGATGAAAACATTCAGTACTTC
j_call: TRBJ1-1; clone_size: few; d_call: .; v_call: TRBV20-1; cdr3_aa: CSAVPGGGTEAFF; cdr3_nt: TGCAGTGCTGTCCCGGGAGGGGGCACTGAAGCTTTCTTT
j_call: TRBJ2-7; clone_size: many; d_call: TRBD2; v_call: TRBV7-2; cdr3_aa: CASSSSGGRLPYEQYF; cdr3_nt: TGTGCCAGCAGCTCATCTGGCGGGAGACTTCCCTACGAGCAGTACTTC
j_call: TRBJ1-1; clone_size: few; d_call: .; v_call: TRBV20-1; cdr3_aa: CSASYDSANTEAFF; cdr3_nt: TGCAGTGCTAGTTATGACAGTGCAAACACTGAAGCTTTCTTT
j_call: TRBJ2-7; clone_size: few; d_call: .; v_call: TRBV10-3; cdr3_aa: CAISESLGSYEQYF; cdr3_nt: TGTGCCATCAGTGAGTCGTTGGGATCCTACGAGCAGTACTTC
j_call: TRBJ2-3; clone_size: .; d_call: .; v_call: TRBV25-1; cdr3_aa: CASSETGRISTDTQYF; cdr3_nt: TGTGCCAGCAGTGAAACGGGCAGGATTTCCACAGATACGCAGTATTTT
j_call: TRBJ2-7; clone_size: few; d_call: TRBD1; v_call: TRBV6-2/TRBV6-3; cdr3_aa: CASSHLRDSGVEQYF; cdr3_nt: TGTGCCAGCAGTCACCTCCGGGACAGTGGGGTCGAGCAGTACTTC
j_call: TRBJ2-5; clone_size: .; d_call: .; v_call: TRBV21-1; cdr3_aa: CASRIRTGGQETQYF; cdr3_nt: TGTGCCAGCCGAATCCGGACAGGGGGGCAAGAGACCCAGTACTTC
j_call: TRBJ1-2; clone_size: .; d_call: TRBD1; v_call: TRBV7-2; cdr3_aa: CASSSDRGRSGYTF; cdr3_nt: TGTGCCAGCAGCTCGGACAGGGGGCGATCTGGCTACACCTTC
j_call: TRBJ2-5; clone_size: few; d_call: .; v_call: TRBV12-3/TRBV12-4; cdr3_aa: CASIQNRGGWQETQYF; cdr3_nt: TGTGCCAGCATTCAGAACAGGGGGGGATGGCAAGAGACCCAGTACTTC
j_call: TRBJ2-7; clone_size: .; d_call: TRBD1; v_call: TRBV7-2; cdr3_aa: CASSLAAGGMMNEQYF; cdr3_nt: TGTGCCAGCAGCTTAGCTGCAGGGGGCATGATGAACGAGCAGTACTTC
j_call: TRBJ1-1; clone_size: .; d_call: .; v_call: TRBV12-3/TRBV12-4; cdr3_aa: CASSKVGGEAFF; cdr3_nt: TGTGCCAGCAGTAAAGTCGGGGGTGAAGCTTTCTTT
j_call: TRBJ2-7; clone_size: few; d_call: .; v_call: TRBV3-1; cdr3_aa: CASSQRAGSREQYF; cdr3_nt: TGTGCCAGCAGCCAAAGAGCTGGGTCGAGGGAGCAGTACTTC
j_call: TRBJ2-2; clone_size: few; d_call: .; v_call: TRBV20-1; cdr3_aa: CSARGPGGAHTGELFF; cdr3_nt: TGCAGTGCTAGAGGCCCGGGCGGGGCGCACACCGGGGAGCTGTTTTTT
j_call: TRBJ1-4; clone_size: few; d_call: .; v_call: TRBV20-1; cdr3_aa: CSARDRMVGGPIF; cdr3_nt: TGCAGTGCTAGAGATCGGATGGTTGGAGGGCCCATTTTT
j_call: TRBJ1-6; clone_size: few; d_call: TRBD1; v_call: TRBV5-1; cdr3_aa: CASSVGTGPRDPLHF; cdr3_nt: TGCGCCAGCAGCGTCGGGACAGGGCCTCGAGATCCCCTCCACTTT
j_call: TRBJ2-7; clone_size: few; d_call: TRBD1; v_call: TRBV6-5; cdr3_aa: CASNSTMVGGTYEQYF; cdr3_nt: TGTGCCAGCAATTCCACTATGGTAGGGGGCACCTACGAGCAGTACTTC
j_call: TRBJ2-7; clone_size: .; d_call: .; v_call: TRBV2; cdr3_aa: CASIRPGSTYEQYF; cdr3_nt: TGTGCCAGCATCAGACCGGGGAGTACCTACGAGCAGTACTTC
j_call: TRBJ2-2; clone_size: .; d_call: TRBD1; v_call: TRBV7-7; cdr3_aa: CASSQGDSTGELFF; cdr3_nt: TGTGCTAGCAGTCAGGGGGACAGCACCGGGGAGCTGTTTTTT
j_call: TRBJ1-5; clone_size: .; d_call: .; v_call: TRBV4-1; cdr3_aa: CASSQDDAQPQHF; cdr3_nt: TGCGCCAGCAGCCAAGATGACGCCCAGCCCCAGCATTTT
j_call: TRBJ2-2; clone_size: few; d_call: TRBD2; v_call: TRBV20-1; cdr3_aa: CSARGTSGSRGGELFF; cdr3_nt: TGCAGTGCACGGGGGACTAGCGGATCTCGGGGCGGGGAGCTGTTTTTT
j_call: TRBJ2-1; clone_size: .; d_call: TRBD2; v_call: TRBV24-1; cdr3_aa: CATSDLVAGAGNEQFF; cdr3_nt: TGTGCCACCAGTGATTTGGTGGCGGGAGCCGGCAATGAGCAGTTCTTC
j_call: TRBJ2-3; clone_size: few; d_call: TRBD2; v_call: TRBV5-1; cdr3_aa: CASRASGITDTQYF; cdr3_nt: TGCGCCAGCAGGGCTAGCGGGATCACAGATACGCAGTATTTT